Listed below are T cell receptor beta chains from one sample, sequenced in a study of liver allograft versus peripheral blood T cells. One entry per CDR3 protein, called by TCRdb with MiXCR from the reads. Among under 7,000 distinct CDR3 sequences listed, 11% to 15% were seen once. The receptors were sampled from a human patient who had a liver transplant. Some T cells may be the graft donor's. Both conserved end residues are part of each CDR3. Fields, in order: J gene, V gene, clone size, CDR3 protein. Where a row states a size, it is once, few, many or the class of an expanded clone; other rows omit it.

TRBJ1-6,TRBV20-1,-,CSASGRVGLLGSPLHF
TRBJ1-1,TRBV19,medium-sized,CASSGLAGRLEAFF
TRBJ2-5,TRBV18,medium-sized,CASSPGEDSQETQYF
TRBJ1-4,TRBV7-2,medium-sized,CASSAATFGEKLFF
TRBJ1-2,TRBV9,-,CASSPSDPNYGYTF
TRBJ1-1,TRBV28,medium-sized,CASRTGGDTEAFF
TRBJ2-7,TRBV14,medium-sized,CASSQELTGLGEQYF
TRBJ2-7,TRBV19,medium-sized,CASSGRLLSSYEQYF
TRBJ1-2,TRBV30,few,CAWGQGARGYTF
TRBJ1-4,TRBV12-3/TRBV12-4,few,CASSLTEGKLFF
TRBJ2-7,TRBV6-6,medium-sized,CASSFLARTYEQYF